This T cell receptor beta chain was identified during a study of graft-versus-host responses after intestinal transplantation. CDR3 length: 13 amino acids. Germline V gene sequence: CDR1 MNHEY, CDR2 SMNVEV (reference sequence). With 3 bases removed from V and 6 bases from J, the gap between germline ends came to 9 bases. On this clone: What it binds is unknown.

Repertoires were generated with immunoSEQ multiplex PCR, while TCRdb's copy carries only in-frame clones and drops some. The sample shows over 100,000 clones, around 95% of them seen only once. This receptor was identified in a human donor who received an intestinal transplant. Sequencing used unstimulated CD8+ T cells sorted from spleen or lymph node cells, obtained before intestinal transplant. The chain recombines TRBV27 with TRBJ1-5; D possibly corresponds to TRBD1 (5 bases). The DNA for the CDR3 is TGTGCCAGCAGTTTGGGGGGGAGTCAGCCCCAGCATTTT. Amino acids: CASSLGGSQPQHF.